This T cell receptor beta chain was recovered during a study of blood T cell repertoires in COVID-19. Study context: T cells, B-cell-depleted T cells, or PBMCs supplied cDNA or gDNA.

Sequencing was performed with immunoSEQ multiplex PCR; in TCRdb, only in-frame clones are kept and a portion is missing. This table holds over 250,000 clones, under 90% found once. Sequencing was done on a sample of peripheral blood. The TCR was taken from a woman between 50 and 59 years old who had recovered from COVID-19.

The CDR3 is CASSQDWGTGGFQPQHF. CDR3 sequence (DNA): TGCGCCAGCAGCCAAGATTGGGGGACAGGGGGATTTCAGCCCCAGCATTTT. The chain is built from TRBV4-3 and TRBJ1-5; 11 nucleotides agree with TRBD1. J gave up 6 bases and V 0 bases, and 7 bases lay outside the gene matches. The CDR3 totals 17 residues. The germline CDR1 and CDR2 sequences are LGHNA and YSLEER.